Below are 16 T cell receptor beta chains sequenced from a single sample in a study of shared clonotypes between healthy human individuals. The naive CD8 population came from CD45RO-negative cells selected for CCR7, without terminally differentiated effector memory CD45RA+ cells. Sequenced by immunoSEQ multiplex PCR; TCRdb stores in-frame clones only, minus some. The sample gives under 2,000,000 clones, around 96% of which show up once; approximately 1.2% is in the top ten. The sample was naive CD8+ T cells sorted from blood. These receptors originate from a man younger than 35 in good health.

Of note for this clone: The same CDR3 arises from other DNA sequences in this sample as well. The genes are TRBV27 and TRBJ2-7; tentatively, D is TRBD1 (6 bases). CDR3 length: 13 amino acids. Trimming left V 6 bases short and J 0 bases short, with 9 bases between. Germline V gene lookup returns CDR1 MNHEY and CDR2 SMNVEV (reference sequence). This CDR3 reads CASSPTGSYEQYF. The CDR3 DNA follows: TGTGCCAGCAGCCCGACAGGCTCCTACGAGCAGTACTTC.

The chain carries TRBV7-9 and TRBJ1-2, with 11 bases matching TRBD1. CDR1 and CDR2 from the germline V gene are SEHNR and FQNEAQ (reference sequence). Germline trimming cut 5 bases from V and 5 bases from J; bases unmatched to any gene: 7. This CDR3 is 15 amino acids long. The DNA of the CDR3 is TGTGCCAGCAGCCCCTGGACAGGGGGCCCTTATGGCTACACCTTC. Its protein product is CASSPWTGGPYGYTF.

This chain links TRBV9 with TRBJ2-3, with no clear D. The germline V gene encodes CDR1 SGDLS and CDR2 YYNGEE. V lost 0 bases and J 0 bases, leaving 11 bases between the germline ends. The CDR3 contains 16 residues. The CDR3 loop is CASSVGRALSTDTQYF. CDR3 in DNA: TGTGCCAGCAGCGTAGGAAGAGCCTTGAGCACAGATACGCAGTATTTT.

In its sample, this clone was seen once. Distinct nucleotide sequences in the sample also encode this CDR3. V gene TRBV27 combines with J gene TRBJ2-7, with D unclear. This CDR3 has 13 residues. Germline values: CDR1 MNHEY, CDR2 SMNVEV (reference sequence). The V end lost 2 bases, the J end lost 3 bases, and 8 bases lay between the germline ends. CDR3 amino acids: CASSLSPFYEQYF. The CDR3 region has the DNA TGTGCCAGCAGTTTAAGTCCGTTCTACGAGCAGTACTTC.

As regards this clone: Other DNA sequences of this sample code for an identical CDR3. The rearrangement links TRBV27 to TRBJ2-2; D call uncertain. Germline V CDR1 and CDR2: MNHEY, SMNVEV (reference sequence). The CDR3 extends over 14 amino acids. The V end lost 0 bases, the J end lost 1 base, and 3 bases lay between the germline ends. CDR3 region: CASSLSGNTGELFF. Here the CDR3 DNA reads TGTGCCAGCAGTTTATCGGGGAACACCGGGGAGCTGTTTTTT.

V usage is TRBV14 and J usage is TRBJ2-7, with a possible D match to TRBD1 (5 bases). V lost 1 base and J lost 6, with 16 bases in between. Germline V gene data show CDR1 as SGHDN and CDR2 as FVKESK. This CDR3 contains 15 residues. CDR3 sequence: CASSQVTGTPGEQYF. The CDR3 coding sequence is TGTGCCAGCAGCCAAGTAACAGGAACACCTGGCGAGCAGTACTTC.

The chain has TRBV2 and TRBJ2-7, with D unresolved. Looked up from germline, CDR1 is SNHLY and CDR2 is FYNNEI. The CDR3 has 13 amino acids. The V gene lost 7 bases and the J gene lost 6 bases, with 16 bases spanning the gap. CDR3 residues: CASTPSRSVEQYF. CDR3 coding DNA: TGTGCCAGCACCCCCTCTCGTTCGGTCGAGCAGTACTTC. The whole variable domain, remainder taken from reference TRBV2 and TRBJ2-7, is EPEVTQTPSHQVTQMGQEVILRCVPISNHLYFYWYRQILGQKVEFLVSFYNNEISEKSEIFDDQFSVERPDGSNFTLKIRSTKLEDSAMYFCASTPSRSVEQYFGPGTRLTVT.

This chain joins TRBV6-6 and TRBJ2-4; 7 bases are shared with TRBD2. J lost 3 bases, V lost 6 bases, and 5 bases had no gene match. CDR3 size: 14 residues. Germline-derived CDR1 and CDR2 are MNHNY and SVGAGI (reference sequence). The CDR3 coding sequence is TGTGCCAGCAGCCCCCCGGGGGGCAAAAACATTCAGTACTTC. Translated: CASSPPGGKNIQYF.

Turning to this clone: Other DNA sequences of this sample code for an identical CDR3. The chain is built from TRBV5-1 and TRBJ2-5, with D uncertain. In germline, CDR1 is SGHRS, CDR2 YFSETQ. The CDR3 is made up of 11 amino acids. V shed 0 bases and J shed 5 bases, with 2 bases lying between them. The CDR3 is CASSLAETQYF. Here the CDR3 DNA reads TGCGCCAGCAGCTTGGCTGAGACCCAGTACTTC.

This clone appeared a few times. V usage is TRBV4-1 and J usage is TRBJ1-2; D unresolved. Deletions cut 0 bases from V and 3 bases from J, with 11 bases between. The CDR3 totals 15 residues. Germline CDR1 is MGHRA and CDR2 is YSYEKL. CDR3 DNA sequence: TGCGCCAGCAGCCAAGAACGGCAGATCTACTATGGCTACACCTTC. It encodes CASSQERQIYYGYTF.

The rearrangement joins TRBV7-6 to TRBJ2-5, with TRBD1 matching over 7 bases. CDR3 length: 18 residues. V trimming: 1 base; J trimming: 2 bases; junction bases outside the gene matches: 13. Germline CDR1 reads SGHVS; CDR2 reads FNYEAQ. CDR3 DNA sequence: TGTGCCAGCAGCTTAGTAGGGTGGGCTAGGGGGCCTCAAGAGACCCAGTACTTC. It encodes CASSLVGWARGPQETQYF.

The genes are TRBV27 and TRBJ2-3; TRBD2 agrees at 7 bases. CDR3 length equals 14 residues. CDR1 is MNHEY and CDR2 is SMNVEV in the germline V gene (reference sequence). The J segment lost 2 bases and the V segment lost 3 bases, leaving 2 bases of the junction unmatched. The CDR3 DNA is TGTGCCAGCAGTTTTGGACTAGACACAGATACGCAGTATTTT. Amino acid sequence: CASSFGLDTDTQYF.

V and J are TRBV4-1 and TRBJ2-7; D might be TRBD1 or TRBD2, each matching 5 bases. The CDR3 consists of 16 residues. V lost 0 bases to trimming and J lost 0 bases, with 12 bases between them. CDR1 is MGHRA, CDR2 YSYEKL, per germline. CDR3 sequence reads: CASSQEGVAGSYEQYF. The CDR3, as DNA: TGCGCCAGCAGCCAAGAGGGGGTGGCGGGCTCCTACGAGCAGTACTTC.

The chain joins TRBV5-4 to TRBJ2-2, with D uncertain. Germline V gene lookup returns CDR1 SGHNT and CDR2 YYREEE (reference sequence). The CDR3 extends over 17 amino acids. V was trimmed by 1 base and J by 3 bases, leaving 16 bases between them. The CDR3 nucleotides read TGTGCCAGCAGCTTGTATTCTCTGAATTGGGACACCGGGGAGCTGTTTTTT. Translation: CASSLYSLNWDTGELFF.

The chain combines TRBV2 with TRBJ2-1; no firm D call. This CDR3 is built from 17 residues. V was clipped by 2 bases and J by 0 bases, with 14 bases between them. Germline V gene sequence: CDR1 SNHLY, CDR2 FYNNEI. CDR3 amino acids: CASSEMGHRSSYNEQFF. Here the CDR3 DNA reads TGTGCCAGCAGTGAAATGGGTCACCGGAGCTCCTACAATGAGCAGTTCTTC.

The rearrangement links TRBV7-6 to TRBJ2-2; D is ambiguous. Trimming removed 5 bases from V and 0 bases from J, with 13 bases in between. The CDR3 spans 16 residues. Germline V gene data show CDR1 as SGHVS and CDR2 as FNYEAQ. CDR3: CASSPFTVPNTGELFF. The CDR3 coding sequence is TGTGCCAGCAGCCCCTTTACGGTGCCGAACACCGGGGAGCTGTTTTTT.